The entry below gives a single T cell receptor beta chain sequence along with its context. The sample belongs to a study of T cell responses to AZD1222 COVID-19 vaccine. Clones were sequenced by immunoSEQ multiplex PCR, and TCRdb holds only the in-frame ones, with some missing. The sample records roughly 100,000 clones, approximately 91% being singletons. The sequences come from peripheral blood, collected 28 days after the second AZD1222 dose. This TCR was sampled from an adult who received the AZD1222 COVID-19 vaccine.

CDR3 sequence reads: CASSVAVGETTDTQYF. The CDR3 DNA reads TGTGCCAGCAGCGTAGCGGTCGGAGAGACCACAGATACGCAGTATTTT. V usage is TRBV9 and J usage is TRBJ2-3; D ambiguous. The CDR3 runs 16 residues. Germline-derived CDR1 and CDR2 are SGDLS and YYNGEE. V was shortened by 0 bases and J by 2 bases, with 13 bases between the two germline ends.